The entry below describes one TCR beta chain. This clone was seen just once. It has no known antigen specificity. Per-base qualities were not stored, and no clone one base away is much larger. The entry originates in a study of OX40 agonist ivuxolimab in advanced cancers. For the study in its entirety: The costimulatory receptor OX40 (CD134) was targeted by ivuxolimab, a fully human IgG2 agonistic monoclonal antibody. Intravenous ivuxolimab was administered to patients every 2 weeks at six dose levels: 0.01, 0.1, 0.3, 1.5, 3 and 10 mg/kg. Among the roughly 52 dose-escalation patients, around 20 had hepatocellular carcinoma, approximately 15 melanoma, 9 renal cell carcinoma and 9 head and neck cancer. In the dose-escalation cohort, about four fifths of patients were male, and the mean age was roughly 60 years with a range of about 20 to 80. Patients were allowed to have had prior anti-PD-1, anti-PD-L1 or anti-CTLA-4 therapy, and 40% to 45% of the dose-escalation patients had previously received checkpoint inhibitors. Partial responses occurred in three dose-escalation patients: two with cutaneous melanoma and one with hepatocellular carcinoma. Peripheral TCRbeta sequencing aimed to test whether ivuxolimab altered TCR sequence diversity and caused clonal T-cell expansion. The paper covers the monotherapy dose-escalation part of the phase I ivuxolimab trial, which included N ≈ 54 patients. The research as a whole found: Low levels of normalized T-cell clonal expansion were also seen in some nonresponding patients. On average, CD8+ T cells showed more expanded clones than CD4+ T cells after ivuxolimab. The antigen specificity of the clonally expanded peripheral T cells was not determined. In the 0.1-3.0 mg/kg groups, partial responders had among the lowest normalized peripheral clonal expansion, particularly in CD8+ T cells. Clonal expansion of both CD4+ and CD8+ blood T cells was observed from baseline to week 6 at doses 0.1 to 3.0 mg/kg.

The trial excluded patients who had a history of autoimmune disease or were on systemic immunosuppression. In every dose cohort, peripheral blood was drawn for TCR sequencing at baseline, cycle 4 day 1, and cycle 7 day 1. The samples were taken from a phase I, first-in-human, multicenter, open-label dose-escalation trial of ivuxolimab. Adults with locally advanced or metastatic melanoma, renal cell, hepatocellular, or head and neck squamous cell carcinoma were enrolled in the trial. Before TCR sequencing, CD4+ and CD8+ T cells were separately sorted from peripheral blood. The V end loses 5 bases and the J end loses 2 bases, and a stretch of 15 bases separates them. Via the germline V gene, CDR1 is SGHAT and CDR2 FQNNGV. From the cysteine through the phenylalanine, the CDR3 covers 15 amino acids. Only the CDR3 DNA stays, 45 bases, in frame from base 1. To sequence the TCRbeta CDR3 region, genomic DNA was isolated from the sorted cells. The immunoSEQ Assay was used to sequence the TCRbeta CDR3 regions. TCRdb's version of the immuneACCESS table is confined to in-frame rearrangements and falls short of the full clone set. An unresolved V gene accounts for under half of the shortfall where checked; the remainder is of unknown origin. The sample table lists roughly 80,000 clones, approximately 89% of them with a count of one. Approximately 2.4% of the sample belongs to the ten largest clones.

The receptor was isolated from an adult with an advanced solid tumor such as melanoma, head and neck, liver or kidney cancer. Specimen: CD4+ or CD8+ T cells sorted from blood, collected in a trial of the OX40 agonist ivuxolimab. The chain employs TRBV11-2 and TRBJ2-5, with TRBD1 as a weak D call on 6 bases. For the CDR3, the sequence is CASSHSGHGQETQYF. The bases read TGTGCCAGCAGCCACTCGGGACATGGACAAGAGACCCAGTACTTC.